The present entry profiles one T cell receptor beta chain with its context. Its antigen remains unknown. This CDR3 fails to terminate in the conserved phenylalanine or tryptophan, so it likely reflects a read error. This sample stems from a study of CD8+CD57+ T cells in acquired aplastic anemia. The wider study: Recorded DNA amounts for sorted CD4+ and CD8+ cells had an average of approximately 3 ug.

Profiling of TCR beta VDJ combinations and CDR3 sequences used genomic DNA as template. One entry per CDR3 protein results from TCRdb running MiXCR on the reads. The table includes 260,000 or so distinct CDR3 sequences, 70% to 85% detected once. Trimming left V 0 bases short and J 6 bases short, with 13 bases between. Germline V gives CDR1 SNHLY, CDR2 FYNNEI. This CDR3 is built from 15 residues. Patients selected for sequencing had displayed CD8+CD57+ cell expansion by flow cytometry. General study findings and limits: Any difference that existed in CD8+ Simpson's diversity between patients and controls was not significant. The number of CD8+ CDR3 sequences shared by patients and controls was about 27.

The receptor was derived from a human donor with aplastic anemia. This chain connects TRBV2 to TRBJ2-3; D call uncertain. The material sequenced was sorted CD4+, CD8+, or CD8+CD57+ T cells (not recorded which) from PBMCs. The CDR3 DNA sequence: TGTGCCAGCAGTGAAGCACATAGTAAGGAGGATACGCAGTATGTT. Translated, it gives CASSEAHSKEDTQYV.